This TCR beta chain derives from a study of tumor-infiltrating lymphocytes in primary liver carcinoma. Germline trimming cut 3 bases from V and 1 base from J; bases unmatched to any gene: 6. The CDR3 totals 16 residues. Whole-study results and caveats: The study used bulk unsorted samples and so did not compare CD4+ and CD8+ repertoires.

With regard to this clonotype: Its antigen is still unknown. Without the conserved terminal phenylalanine or tryptophan, this CDR3 likely stems from a read error.

Total RNA amounting to around 450 ng was the source from which TCR beta cDNA was made with a constant-region primer. Sequencing libraries for TCR beta derived from three nested multiplex PCR rounds that used slightly modified ARM-PCR. TRBV1-TRBV30 forward primers and a C-beta reverse primer were used in the first two PCR rounds, which each ran for 9 to 10 cycles. Using its own MiXCR run on the multiplex PCR reads, TCRdb lists one record per CDR3 protein. The sample contains fewer than 350,000 distinct CDR3 sequences, approximately 60% of which appear only once. Germline DNA was extracted too, while blood RNA derived from unsorted whole blood. In advance of surgery, roughly 4.4 milliliters of peripheral blood were collected.

The sample comprised peripheral blood. This clonotype was obtained from a middle-aged man with primary liver carcinoma and hepatitis B virus infection. The chain employs TRBV12-3 or TRBV12-4 and TRBJ2-5; 9 nucleotides match TRBD1. As DNA, the CDR3 is TGTGCCAGCAGTTTTGGGGGGACAGGGCCCCAAGAGACCCAGTACTTA. This codes for CASSFGGTGPQETQYL.